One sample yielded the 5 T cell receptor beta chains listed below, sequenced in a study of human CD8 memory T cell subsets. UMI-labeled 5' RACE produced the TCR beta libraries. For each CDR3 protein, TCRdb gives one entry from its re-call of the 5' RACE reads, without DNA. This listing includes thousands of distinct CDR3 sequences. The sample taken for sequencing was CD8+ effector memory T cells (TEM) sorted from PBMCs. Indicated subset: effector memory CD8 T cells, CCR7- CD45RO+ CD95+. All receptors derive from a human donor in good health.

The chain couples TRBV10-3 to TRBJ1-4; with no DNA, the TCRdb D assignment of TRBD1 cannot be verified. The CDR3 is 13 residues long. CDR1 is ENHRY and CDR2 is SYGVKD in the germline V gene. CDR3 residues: CAKRTGANEKLFF.

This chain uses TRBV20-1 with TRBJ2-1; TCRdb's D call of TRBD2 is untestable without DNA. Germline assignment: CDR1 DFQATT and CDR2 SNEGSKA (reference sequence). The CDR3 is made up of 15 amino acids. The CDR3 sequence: CSARESGRDYNEQFF.

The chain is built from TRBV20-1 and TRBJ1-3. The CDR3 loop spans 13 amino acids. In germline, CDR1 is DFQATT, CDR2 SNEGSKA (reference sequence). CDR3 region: CSARGLNGNTIYF.

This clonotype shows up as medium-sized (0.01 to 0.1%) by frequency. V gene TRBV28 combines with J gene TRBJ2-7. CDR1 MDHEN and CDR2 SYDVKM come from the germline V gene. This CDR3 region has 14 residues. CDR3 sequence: CASSLTDDYYEQYF. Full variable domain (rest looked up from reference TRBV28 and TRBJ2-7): DVKVTQSSRYLVKRTGEKVFLECVQDMDHENMFWYRQDPGLGLRLIYFSYDVKMKEKGDIPEGYSVSREKKERFSLILESASTNQTSMYLCASSLTDDYYEQYFGPGTRLTVT.

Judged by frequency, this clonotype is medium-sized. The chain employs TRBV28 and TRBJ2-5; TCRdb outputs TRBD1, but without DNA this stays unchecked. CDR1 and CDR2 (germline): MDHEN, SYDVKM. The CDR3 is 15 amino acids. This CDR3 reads CASSFRTLYQETQYF.